This is a list of T cell receptor beta chains from one sample in a study of chemoradiotherapy in HPV16-positive cancers. Method: immunoSEQ multiplex PCR; TCRdb's copy keeps in-frame clones and lacks some. Of 15,000 to 20,000 clones listed, roughly 90% are singletons. Sequencing was performed on blood, taken from a patient who underwent chemoradiotherapy. The source of these receptors is a human donor with HPV-associated anogenital cancer. Each CDR3 is given with its conserved first and last residue. D genes are given only for firm matches. Clone size, where shown, is once, few, many, or a class for clones that have expanded.

TRBV7-2,TRBJ2-3,NA,NA,CASSLVAGQSDTQYF,TGTGCCAGCAGCTTAGTGGCAGGGCAGTCAGATACGCAGTATTTT
TRBV7-2,TRBJ2-1,once,TRBD2,CASSQNLAGGRLNEQFF,TGTGCCAGCAGCCAGAATCTAGCGGGGGGGCGTCTTAATGAGCAGTTCTTC
TRBV6-5,TRBJ1-2,NA,TRBD1,CANPTGGGYGYTF,TGTGCCAACCCGACAGGGGGCGGCTATGGCTACACCTTC
TRBV5-4,TRBJ2-3,NA,NA,CASSLQGQPDTQYF,TGTGCCAGCAGCTTGCAGGGGCAGCCAGATACGCAGTATTTT
TRBV2,TRBJ2-1,NA,TRBD2,CAAARSRGADNEQFF,TGTGCCGCGGCCCGCTCGCGGGGGGCCGACAATGAGCAGTTCTTC
TRBV11-2,TRBJ2-1,NA,TRBD2,CASRETRGLAGHNEQFF,TGTGCCAGCAGAGAAACCAGGGGACTAGCGGGTCACAATGAGCAGTTCTTC
TRBV5-1,TRBJ2-5,NA,NA,CASSLSPTASQETQYF,TGCGCCAGCAGCTTAAGTCCGACGGCGTCACAAGAGACCCAGTACTTC
TRBV4-1,TRBJ2-3,NA,NA,CASEGGKTDTQYF,TGCGCCAGTGAGGGGGGTAAAACAGATACGCAGTATTTT
TRBV6-5,TRBJ1-4,NA,TRBD1,CASGTGTNEKLFF,TGTGCCAGCGGGACAGGGACGAATGAAAAACTGTTTTTT
TRBV5-1,TRBJ1-5,NA,NA,CASSEGRGGNQPQHF,TGCGCCAGCAGCGAGGGGCGAGGTGGCAATCAGCCCCAGCATTTT
TRBV5-1,TRBJ1-3,NA,NA,CASSLGTGNLNTIYF,TGCGCCAGCAGCTTGGGTACAGGGAACTTAAACACCATATATTTT
TRBV2,TRBJ1-3,NA,NA,CASSDRRSGNTIYF,TGTGCCAGCAGTGACCGCCGCTCTGGAAACACCATATATTTT
TRBV27,TRBJ2-7,NA,TRBD2,CASSLLAGAEQYF,TGTGCCAGCAGTTTACTAGCGGGAGCCGAGCAGTACTTC
TRBV14,TRBJ1-1,few,TRBD1,CASSLDRGQEAFF,TGTGCCAGCAGCCTCGACAGGGGGCAGGAAGCTTTCTTT
TRBV4-1,TRBJ2-1,few,TRBD2,CASSQVDMGLAHNEQFF,TGCGCCAGCAGCCAAGTTGATATGGGACTAGCCCACAATGAGCAGTTCTTC
TRBV1,TRBJ2-5,NA,NA,CTSSQDRGGSSETQYF,TGCACCAGCAGCCAAGATCGGGGAGGGAGCAGTGAGACCCAGTACTTC
TRBV25-1,TRBJ2-7,NA,TRBD1,CASSEGGSDRGYEQYF,TGTGCCAGCAGTGAAGGAGGATCGGACAGGGGGTACGAGCAGTACTTC
TRBV5-6,TRBJ1-5,NA,TRBD1,CASSLNPRTGGNGNQPQHF,TGTGCCAGCAGCTTGAATCCAAGGACAGGTGGTAATGGCAATCAGCCCCAGCATTTT
TRBV27,TRBJ2-3,NA,NA,CASSSQDTQYF,TGTGCCAGCAGTTCCCAAGATACGCAGTATTTT
TRBV6-1,TRBJ2-1,NA,NA,CASFLGWNEQFF,TGTGCCAGCTTTCTGGGATGGAATGAGCAGTTCTTC
TRBV4-2,TRBJ2-7,NA,TRBD1,CASSQEPDRAAYEQYF,TGTGCCAGCAGCCAAGAGCCGGACAGGGCAGCCTACGAGCAGTACTTC
TRBV14,TRBJ1-3,NA,NA,CASSQVPGYSGNTIYF,TGTGCCAGCAGCCAAGTACCGGGCTACTCTGGAAACACCATATATTTT
TRBV7-9,TRBJ1-5,NA,NA,CASSLGGVGDQPQHF,TGTGCCAGCAGCTTAGGGGGTGTAGGGGATCAGCCCCAGCATTTT
TRBV6-1,TRBJ2-7,NA,TRBD2,CASSERSQSGRDF,TGTGCCAGCAGTGAACGGTCGCAAAGCGGGAGGGACTTC
TRBV9,TRBJ1-1,NA,NA,CASSVSEVQGGTEAFF,TGTGCCAGCAGCGTCAGTGAGGTACAGGGAGGCACTGAAGCTTTCTTT
TRBV5-1,TRBJ2-2,NA,NA,CASSLGTGTISGELFF,TGCGCCAGCAGCTTGGGGACCGGGACGATCAGCGGGGAGCTGTTTTTT
TRBV2,TRBJ2-5,NA,NA,CASSEAALFGETQYF,TGTGCCAGCAGTGAAGCGGCACTATTTGGGGAGACCCAGTACTTC
TRBV5-4,TRBJ2-3,NA,TRBD2,CASSSLTSGGPGDTQYF,TGTGCCAGCAGCTCTCTGACTAGCGGGGGGCCGGGAGATACGCAGTATTTT
TRBV7-9,TRBJ2-3,NA,NA,CASSPTRGGADTQYF,TGTGCCAGCAGCCCAACCAGGGGTGGCGCAGATACGCAGTATTTT
TRBV28,TRBJ2-4,NA,NA,CASKGDSPQGYF,TGTGCCAGCAAAGGGGACTCTCCTCAGGGATACTTC
TRBV5-4,TRBJ2-3,NA,TRBD1,CASSLAGTGIIDTQYF,TGTGCCAGCAGCTTGGCTGGGACAGGAATCATCGATACGCAGTATTTT
TRBV28,TRBJ2-3,NA,TRBD2,CASSYLGTSGATDTQYF,TGTGCCAGCAGTTACCTTGGGACTAGCGGGGCCACAGATACGCAGTATTTT
TRBV5-1,TRBJ2-7,NA,NA,CASSLYGLSYEQYF,TGCGCCAGCAGCTTGTACGGCCTCTCCTACGAGCAGTACTTC
TRBV11-1,TRBJ2-7,NA,NA,CASSFDIPSYEQYF,TGTGCCAGCAGCTTCGACATCCCCTCCTACGAGCAGTACTTC
TRBV27,TRBJ1-2,NA,TRBD1,CASKSQGVYGYTF,TGTGCCAGCAAGTCACAGGGGGTCTATGGCTACACCTTC